This passage covers 28 T cell receptor beta chains from one sample sequenced in a study of Graves' ophthalmopathy and Graves' hyperthyroidism. Transcripts of RNA were the source for amplifying TCR beta CDR3 regions. HTBI primers were employed in first-round RT-PCR, then a second-round multiplex PCR followed. TCRdb called the multiplex PCR reads again in MiXCR, with one record for every CDR3 protein. The sample has about 220,000 distinct CDR3 sequences, roughly a fifth seen once. The sequenced sample consisted of peripheral blood. All receptors come from a woman aged 45-65 years with Graves' ophthalmopathy.

The V call is TRBV20-1, the J call TRBJ1-2; no clear D gene. Trimming cost V 3 bases and J 1 base, with 6 bases left between them. From germline, CDR1 is DFQATT and CDR2 SNEGSKA (reference sequence). CDR3 size: 12 residues. The CDR3 is CSASTSNYGYTF. In DNA form, the CDR3 reads TGCAGTGCTAGCACAAGTAACTATGGCTACACCTTC.

The table lists this clonotype with many counts. The chain couples TRBV2 to TRBJ2-7, with 7 bases matching TRBD1. Germline assignment: CDR1 SNHLY and CDR2 FYNNEI. CDR3 length equals 15 residues. With 3 bases clipped from V and 2 bases from J, the junction kept 7 bases outside the gene matches. CDR3 loop: CASSETATGTYEQYF. CDR3 sequence (DNA): TGTGCCAGCAGTGAGACGGCGACAGGGACCTACGAGCAGTACTTC.

The chain uses TRBV30 and TRBJ1-3; 7 bases map to TRBD1. With V trimmed by 2 bases and J by 8 bases, 12 bases remained unmatched. Germline V gene data show CDR1 as GTSNPN and CDR2 as SVGIG (reference sequence). The CDR3 has 15 amino acids. The CDR3 DNA sequence: TGTGCCTGGAGTTTAGCAGACAGGGTGGCCTACACCATATATTTT. This translates into CAWSLADRVAYTIYF.

The chain links TRBV20-1 to TRBJ2-5, with TRBD2 matching over 8 bases. This CDR3 spans 12 amino acids. With 3 bases clipped from V and 4 bases from J, the junction kept 1 base outside the gene matches. Germline V gene data show CDR1 as DFQATT and CDR2 as SNEGSKA (reference sequence). CDR3 in DNA: TGCAGTGCTAGTCTAGCGGGAGAGACCCAGTACTTC. Translated, it gives CSASLAGETQYF.

As to this clonotype: One end of the junction varies from germline; a read error may be responsible. The chain employs TRBV7-9 and TRBJ2-7; TRBD2 matches 8 bases. Germline CDR1 and CDR2: SEHNR and FQNEAQ (reference sequence). The CDR3 is made up of 11 amino acids. In DNA form, the CDR3 reads TGTGTAATAGCGGGGTCTGGTGAGCAGTGCTTC. It encodes CVIAGSGEQCF.

This clonotype has at least ten counts. The V call is TRBV28, the J call TRBJ1-2; 7 positions agree with TRBD1. V lost 6 bases, J lost 4 bases, and 5 bases stayed unmatched. CDR1 is MDHEN, CDR2 SYDVKM, per germline. This CDR3 region has 13 residues. CDR3 in DNA: TGTGCCAGCAGATCGGACAGGCCCTATGGCTACACCTTC. Its translation: CASRSDRPYGYTF.

This clonotype was found once. The V and J genes are TRBV18 and TRBJ2-7, with 8 positions matching TRBD1. V shed 5 bases and J 4 bases; nucleotides not matched to a gene: 10. Germline V gene data show CDR1 as KGHSH and CDR2 as LQKENI. The CDR3 loop spans 15 amino acids. CDR3 DNA sequence: TGTGCCAGCTCATCGCCATGGACAGGGATTTACGAGCAGTACTTC. Residues: CASSSPWTGIYEQYF.

This clonotype was seen at least ten times. This chain joins TRBV15 and TRBJ1-6; tentatively, D is TRBD1 (6 bases). CDR3 length: 14 residues. CDR1 and CDR2 (germline): LNHNV, YYDKDF (reference sequence). Trimming cost V 3 bases and J 6 bases, with 9 bases left between them. DNA for the CDR3: TGTGCCACCAGCAGGGACAGTTCTAATTCACCCCTCCACTTT. Residues: CATSRDSSNSPLHF.

This clonotype came up a few times. The J gene is TRBJ2-2, the V gene TRBV30; TRBD1 agrees at 7 bases. Germline V gene data show CDR1 as GTSNPN and CDR2 as SVGIG (reference sequence). The V and J ends lost 3 bases and 4 bases, in that order; junction bases with no gene match: 11. The CDR3 contains 16 residues. The CDR3 reads CAWRGRTGGSTGELFF. Here the CDR3 DNA reads TGTGCCTGGAGGGGGCGGACAGGTGGTAGCACCGGGGAGCTGTTTTTT.

This clonotype has at least ten counts. This chain joins TRBV20-1 and TRBJ2-3; tentatively, D is TRBD2 (5 bases). The germline V and J ends were trimmed by 2 bases and 0 bases, with 12 bases remaining between them. Germline-derived CDR1 and CDR2 are DFQATT and SNEGSKA (reference sequence). The CDR3 contains 15 residues. The CDR3 sequence is CSARSSRTSTDTQYF. CDR3 coding DNA: TGCAGTGCTAGATCTAGCAGAACTAGCACAGATACGCAGTATTTT.

There are many counts of this clonotype. The V call is TRBV6-1, the J call TRBJ1-1; the D is unclear. CDR1 and CDR2 (germline): MNHNS, SASEGT. V lost 3 bases, J lost 0 bases, and 8 bases lay in between. This CDR3 has 14 residues. The CDR3 protein is CASSEAYMNTEAFF. DNA of the CDR3: TGTGCCAGCAGTGAGGCCTACATGAACACTGAAGCTTTCTTT.

For this clonotype: Given a much more abundant clone one base away, this may be a read error. The chain couples TRBV9 to TRBJ2-2; TRBD2 matches 13 bases. The CDR3 length is 18 residues. Germline V gives CDR1 SGDLS, CDR2 YYNGEE. V was clipped by 4 bases and J by 4 bases; unmatched bases: 10. This CDR3 reads CASSKGGGTSGITGELFF. CDR3 DNA sequence: TGTGCCAGCAGCAAGGGTGGCGGGACTAGCGGGATCACCGGGGAGCTGTTTTTT.

This clonotype showed up many times. This chain connects TRBV12-3 or TRBV12-4 to TRBJ2-7, with 16 bases matching TRBD2. V trimming: 5 bases; J trimming: 0 bases; junction bases outside the gene matches: 4. This CDR3 region has 17 residues. The CDR3 region is CASSPGTSGRASYEQYF. CDR3 DNA sequence: TGTGCCAGCAGTCCCGGGACTAGCGGGAGGGCCTCCTACGAGCAGTACTTC.

This clonotype was counted at least ten times. The gene calls are TRBV30 and TRBJ1-5; D possibly corresponds to TRBD1 (6 bases). Germline lookup yields CDR1 GTSNPN and CDR2 SVGIG (reference sequence). The CDR3 totals 15 residues. Trimming stripped 5 bases from V and 7 bases from J, with 21 bases between. The CDR3 DNA sequence: TGTGCCTGGTGCACTGGGGACAACCCTAAACAGCCCCAGCATTTT. The encoded protein is CAWCTGDNPKQPQHF.

The chain recombines TRBV6-1 with TRBJ2-2, with 7 bases identical to TRBD2. The V gene end was trimmed by 6 bases and the J gene end by 2 bases; junction bases not matched to a gene: 6. In germline, CDR1 is MNHNS, CDR2 SASEGT. The CDR3 spans 15 residues. The CDR3 nucleotides read TGTGCCAGCAGCCGGGAGCGGGGCAACACCGGGGAGCTGTTTTTT. Translated: CASSRERGNTGELFF.

There are a few counts of this clonotype. One base away lies a much larger clone, so this may be a sequencing read error. In DNA, the CDR3 is TGTGCCAGCAGCCACGGGACGAACACTGAAGCTTTCTTT. Amino acid sequence: CASSHGTNTEAFF. This rearrangement joins TRBV7-2 to TRBJ1-1; the D gene is possibly TRBD1 (5 bases). Trimming removed 5 bases from V and 1 base from J, with 8 bases in between. There are 13 residues in the CDR3. Germline loops: CDR1 SGHTA, CDR2 FQGNSA.

The rearrangement joins TRBV7-2 to TRBJ1-1; D gene ambiguous. V was shortened by 2 bases and J by 1 base, with 5 bases between the two germline ends. The CDR3 loop spans 13 amino acids. CDR1 and CDR2 from the germline V gene are SGHTA and FQGNSA. The CDR3 here is CASSLFENTEAFF. Written as DNA, the CDR3 is TGTGCCAGCAGCTTATTCGAGAACACTGAAGCTTTCTTT.

V gene TRBV30 combines with J gene TRBJ1-1, with a possible D match to TRBD1 (5 bases). Per germline, CDR1 GTSNPN and CDR2 SVGIG (reference sequence). This CDR3 region has 12 residues. V was shortened by 8 bases and J by 7 bases, with 17 bases between the two germline ends. DNA of the CDR3: TGTGCCGGGACCCTGCAAACTGGTGAAGCTTTCTTT. Its protein product is CAGTLQTGEAFF.

This clonotype appeared many times. V and J are TRBV12-3 or TRBV12-4 and TRBJ1-2, with no clear D. V was shortened by 3 bases and J by 1 base, with 6 bases between the two germline ends. The CDR3 runs to 13 residues. The CDR3 DNA follows: TGTGCCAGCAGTTTGATGGTTAACTATGGCTACACCTTC. Amino acid sequence: CASSLMVNYGYTF.

This clonotype was found many times. This chain joins TRBV6-5 and TRBJ2-7; tentatively, D is TRBD2 (6 bases). The CDR3 is 16 amino acids. Trimming shortened V by 2 bases and J by 2 bases, and 16 bases separated the two germline ends. CDR1 is MNHEY and CDR2 is SVGAGI in the germline V gene. The CDR3: CASSYAAGTGAYEQYF. The CDR3 coding sequence is TGTGCCAGCAGTTACGCAGCCGGGACGGGGGCCTACGAGCAGTACTTC.

This clonotype showed up many times. This chain links TRBV30 with TRBJ2-5, with a possible D match to TRBD2 (6 bases). The CDR3 sequence is 14 residues long. Trimming removed 8 bases from V and 1 base from J, with 17 bases in between. CDR1 and CDR2 from the germline V gene are GTSNPN and SVGIG (reference sequence). The CDR3 loop reads CAGTASAAQETQYF. The CDR3 nucleotides are TGTGCCGGGACGGCTAGCGCGGCCCAAGAGACCCAGTACTTC.

This clonotype was picked up a small number of times. J is TRBJ1-1 and V is TRBV20-1; 8 bases map to TRBD1. Germline V gene data show CDR1 as DFQATT and CDR2 as SNEGSKA (reference sequence). V lost 3 bases and J lost 1; bases outside the gene matches: 7. CDR3 length: 15 amino acids. The CDR3 spells CSARTGARRNTEAFF. CDR3 bases: TGCAGTGCTAGGACAGGGGCCCGCCGGAACACTGAAGCTTTCTTT.

V usage is TRBV3-1 and J usage is TRBJ2-4; TRBD1 matches 9 bases. CDR3 size: 18 residues. The germline gives CDR1 LGHDT, CDR2 YNNKEL (reference sequence). Trimming removed 0 bases from V and 3 bases from J; junction bases left unmatched: 9. CDR3 in DNA: TGTGCCAGCAGCCAAGAGCGGGGACAGGGCGTCTTCAAAAACATTCAGTACTTC. Its translation is CASSQERGQGVFKNIQYF.

The chain employs TRBV24-1 and TRBJ2-5, with 7 bases fitting TRBD1. J gave up 1 base and V 3 bases, and 4 bases lay outside the gene matches. The CDR3 is 15 residues long. Germline assignment: CDR1 KGHDR and CDR2 SFDVKD. The CDR3 loop is CATSDVGTAQETQYF. CDR3 in DNA: TGTGCCACCAGTGATGTCGGGACAGCCCAAGAGACCCAGTACTTC.

This clonotype was seen at least ten times. The V call is TRBV12-3 or TRBV12-4, the J call TRBJ1-1, with D hard to call. The CDR3 covers 11 residues. V was trimmed by 3 bases and J by 2 bases, leaving 1 base between them. CDR3 residues: CASSFNTEAFF. DNA of the CDR3: TGTGCCAGCAGTTTTAACACTGAAGCTTTCTTT.

The V and J genes are TRBV3-1 and TRBJ2-7; D might be TRBD1 or TRBD2, each matching 5 bases. V dropped 4 bases and J dropped 3 bases, with 7 bases sitting between them. The CDR3 covers 12 residues. The germline CDR1 and CDR2 sequences are LGHDT and YNNKEL (reference sequence). CDR3 nucleotides: TGTGCCAGCAGCCGGGGGTTCTACGAGCAGTACTTC. Its translation is CASSRGFYEQYF.

This clonotype was counted at least ten times. This chain connects TRBV12-3 or TRBV12-4 to TRBJ2-7, with D unresolved. V lost 2 bases and J 0 bases, leaving 8 bases between the germline ends. The CDR3 spans 14 residues. The CDR3 protein is CASSLSQSSYEQYF. In nucleotides, the CDR3 is TGTGCCAGCAGTTTAAGTCAAAGCTCCTACGAGCAGTACTTC.

This clonotype was seen ten or more times. J is TRBJ2-7 and V is TRBV7-8; D remains ambiguous. Per germline, CDR1 SGHVS and CDR2 FQNEAQ. The ends were cut back, 5 bases at V and 3 bases at J, with 14 bases in the middle. There are 14 residues in the CDR3. For the CDR3, the DNA is TGTGCCAGCAGCCCAACTCGGACGGGCTACGAGCAGTACTTC. Encoded protein: CASSPTRTGYEQYF.